This T cell receptor beta chain was obtained from a study of cytomegalovirus exposure and HLA in healthy donors. Study background: Among the approximately 420 donors who were genotyped, about 86% fell in the genetic ancestry cluster that is associated with self-reported Caucasian donors.

On this clone itself: The antigen is undetermined.

V lost 5 bases and J 5 bases, leaving 9 bases between the germline ends. In germline, CDR1 is SEHNR, CDR2 FQNEAQ (reference sequence). CDR3 size: 12 residues. Whole-study findings and limits: TCR beta V- and J-gene trimming was later associated with a missense DCLRE1C variant. Cytomegalovirus status was reportedly diagnosed by the classifier with high specificity and sensitivity.

The PCR made use of 60 Vbeta and 13 Jbeta primers. Using immunoSEQ multiplex PCR, the repertoire was profiled, and TCRdb retains in-frame clones only, with some absent. This sample's clone table lists about 160,000 clones. The TCR originated in a woman aged 55-69 years in good health and CMV-seronegative. What was sequenced was PBMCs. The chain combines TRBV7-9 with TRBJ2-5, with a weak D call TRBD2 (6 bases). CDR3 in amino acids: CASSPEGETQYF. CDR3 coding DNA: TGTGCCAGCAGCCCGGAGGGGGAGACCCAGTACTTC. Complete variable domain (other parts from reference TRBV7-9 and TRBJ2-5): DTGVSQNPRHKITKRGQNVTFRCDPISEHNRLYWYRQTLGQGPEFLTYFQNEAQLEKSRLLSDRFSAERPKGSFSTLEIQRTEQGDSAMYLCASSPEGETQYFGPGTRLLVL.